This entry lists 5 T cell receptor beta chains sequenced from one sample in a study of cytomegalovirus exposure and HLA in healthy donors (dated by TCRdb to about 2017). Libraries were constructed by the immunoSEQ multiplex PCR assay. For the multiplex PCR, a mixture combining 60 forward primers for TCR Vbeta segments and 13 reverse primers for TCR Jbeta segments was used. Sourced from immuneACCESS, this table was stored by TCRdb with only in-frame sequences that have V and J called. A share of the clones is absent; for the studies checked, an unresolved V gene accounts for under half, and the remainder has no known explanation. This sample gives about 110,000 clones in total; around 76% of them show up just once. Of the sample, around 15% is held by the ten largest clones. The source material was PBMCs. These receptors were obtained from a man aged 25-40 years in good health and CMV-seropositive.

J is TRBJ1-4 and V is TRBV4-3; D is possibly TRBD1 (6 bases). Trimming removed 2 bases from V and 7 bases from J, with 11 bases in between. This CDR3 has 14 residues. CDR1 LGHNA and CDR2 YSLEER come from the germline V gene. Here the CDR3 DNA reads TGCGCCAGCAGCCAAAACAGGGTGGCTGAAAAACTGTTTTTT. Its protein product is CASSQNRVAEKLFF.

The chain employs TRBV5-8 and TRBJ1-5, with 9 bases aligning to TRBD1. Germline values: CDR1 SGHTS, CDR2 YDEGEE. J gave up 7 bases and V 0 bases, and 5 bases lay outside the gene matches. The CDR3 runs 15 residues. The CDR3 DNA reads TGTGCCAGCAGCTTGGTACAGGGGGCTAAGCAGCCCCAGCATTTT. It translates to CASSLVQGAKQPQHF.

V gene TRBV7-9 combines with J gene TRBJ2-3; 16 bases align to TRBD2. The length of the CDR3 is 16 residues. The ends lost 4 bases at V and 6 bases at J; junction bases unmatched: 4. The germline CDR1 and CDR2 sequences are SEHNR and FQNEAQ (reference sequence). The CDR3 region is CASSSGLAGGWDTQYF. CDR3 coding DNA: TGTGCCAGCAGCTCGGGACTAGCGGGGGGGTGGGATACGCAGTATTTT. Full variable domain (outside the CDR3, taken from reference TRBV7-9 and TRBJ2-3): DTGVSQNPRHKITKRGQNVTFRCDPISEHNRLYWYRQTLGQGPEFLTYFQNEAQLEKSRLLSDRFSAERPKGSFSTLEIQRTEQGDSAMYLCASSSGLAGGWDTQYFGPGTRLTVL.

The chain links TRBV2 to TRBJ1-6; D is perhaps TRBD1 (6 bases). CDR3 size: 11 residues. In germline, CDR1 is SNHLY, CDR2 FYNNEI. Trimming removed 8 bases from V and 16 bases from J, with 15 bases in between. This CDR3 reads CASLGAPWLHF. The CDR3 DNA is TGTGCCAGCCTGGGGGCCCCTTGGCTCCACTTT.

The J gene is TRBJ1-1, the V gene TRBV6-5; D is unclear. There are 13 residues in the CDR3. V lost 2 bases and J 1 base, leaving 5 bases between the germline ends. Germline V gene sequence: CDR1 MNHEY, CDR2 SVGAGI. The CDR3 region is CASSYTENTEAFF. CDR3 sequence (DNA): TGTGCCAGCAGTTACACAGAGAACACTGAAGCTTTCTTT.